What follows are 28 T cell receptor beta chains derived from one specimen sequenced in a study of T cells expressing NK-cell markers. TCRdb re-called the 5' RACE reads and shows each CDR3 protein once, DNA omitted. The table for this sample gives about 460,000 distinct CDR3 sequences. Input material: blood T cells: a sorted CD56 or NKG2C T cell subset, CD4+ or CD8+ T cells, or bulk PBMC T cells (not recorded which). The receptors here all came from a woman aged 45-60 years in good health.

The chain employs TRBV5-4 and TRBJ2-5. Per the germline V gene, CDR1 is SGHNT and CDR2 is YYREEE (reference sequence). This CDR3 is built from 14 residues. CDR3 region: CASRADALGETQYF.

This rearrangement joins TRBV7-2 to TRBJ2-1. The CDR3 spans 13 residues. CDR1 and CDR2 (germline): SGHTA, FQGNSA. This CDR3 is CASSSQTSNEQFF.

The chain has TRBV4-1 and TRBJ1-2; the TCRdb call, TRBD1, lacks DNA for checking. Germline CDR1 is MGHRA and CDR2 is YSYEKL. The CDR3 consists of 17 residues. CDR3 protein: CASRHPGQGRSNYGYTF.

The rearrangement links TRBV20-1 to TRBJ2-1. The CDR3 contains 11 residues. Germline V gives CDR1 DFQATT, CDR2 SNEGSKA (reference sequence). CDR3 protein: CSASRADEQFF.

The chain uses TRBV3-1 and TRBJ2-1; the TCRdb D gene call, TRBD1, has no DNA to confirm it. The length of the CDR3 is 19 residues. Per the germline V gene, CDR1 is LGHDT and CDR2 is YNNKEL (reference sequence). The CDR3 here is CASSQEWGLSRGAYNEQFF.

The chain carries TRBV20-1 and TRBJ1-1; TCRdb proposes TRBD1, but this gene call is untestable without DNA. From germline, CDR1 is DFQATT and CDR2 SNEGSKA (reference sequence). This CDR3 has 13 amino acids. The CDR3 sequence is CSARPTGVTEAFF.

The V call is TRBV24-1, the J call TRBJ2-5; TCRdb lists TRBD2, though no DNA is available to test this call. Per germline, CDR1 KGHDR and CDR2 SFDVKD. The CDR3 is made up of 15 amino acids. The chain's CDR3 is CATSDASGFLETQYF.

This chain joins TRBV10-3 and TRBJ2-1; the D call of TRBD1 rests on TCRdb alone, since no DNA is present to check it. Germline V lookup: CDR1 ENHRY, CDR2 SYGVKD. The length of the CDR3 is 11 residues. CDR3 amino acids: CASRGVDEQFF.

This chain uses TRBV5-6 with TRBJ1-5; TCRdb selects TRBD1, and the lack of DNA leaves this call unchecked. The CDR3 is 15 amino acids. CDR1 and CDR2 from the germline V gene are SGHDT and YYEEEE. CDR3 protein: CASSRTGAFNQPQHF.

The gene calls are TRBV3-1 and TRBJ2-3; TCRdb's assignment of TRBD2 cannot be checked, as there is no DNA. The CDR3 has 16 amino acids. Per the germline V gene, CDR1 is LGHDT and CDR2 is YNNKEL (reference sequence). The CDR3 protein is CASSLFGRSAGDTQYF.

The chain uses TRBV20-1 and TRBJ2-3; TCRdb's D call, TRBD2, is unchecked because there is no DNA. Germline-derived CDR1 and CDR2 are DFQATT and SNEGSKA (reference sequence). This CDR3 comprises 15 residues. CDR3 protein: CSATRLGLSTDTQYF.

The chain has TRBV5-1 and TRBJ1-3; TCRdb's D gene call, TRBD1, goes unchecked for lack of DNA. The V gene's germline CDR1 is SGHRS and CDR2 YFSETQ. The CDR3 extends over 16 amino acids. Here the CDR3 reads CASSLGQGFSGNTIYF.

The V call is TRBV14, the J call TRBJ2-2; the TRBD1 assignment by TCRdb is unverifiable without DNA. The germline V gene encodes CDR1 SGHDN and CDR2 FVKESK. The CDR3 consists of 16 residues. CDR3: CASSQEGKGVTGELFF.

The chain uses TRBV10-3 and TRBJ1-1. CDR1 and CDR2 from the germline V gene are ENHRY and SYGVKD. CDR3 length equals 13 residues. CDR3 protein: CAIRSGSITEAFF.

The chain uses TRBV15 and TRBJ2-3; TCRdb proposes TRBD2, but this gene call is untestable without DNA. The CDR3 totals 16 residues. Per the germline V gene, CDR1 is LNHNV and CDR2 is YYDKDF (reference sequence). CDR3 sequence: CATSEDLAGGKNTQYF.

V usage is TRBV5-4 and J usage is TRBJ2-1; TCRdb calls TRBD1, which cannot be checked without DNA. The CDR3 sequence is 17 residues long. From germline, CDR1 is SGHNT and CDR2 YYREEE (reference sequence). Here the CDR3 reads CASSLSTARTLYNEQFF.

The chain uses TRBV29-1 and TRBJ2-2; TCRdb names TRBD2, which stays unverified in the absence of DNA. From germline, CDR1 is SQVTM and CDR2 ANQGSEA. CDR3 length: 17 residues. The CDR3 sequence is CSAREGLAGGDTGELFF.

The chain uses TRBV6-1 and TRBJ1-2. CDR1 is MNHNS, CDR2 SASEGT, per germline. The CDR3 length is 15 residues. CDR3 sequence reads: CASSEGMGLNYGYTF.

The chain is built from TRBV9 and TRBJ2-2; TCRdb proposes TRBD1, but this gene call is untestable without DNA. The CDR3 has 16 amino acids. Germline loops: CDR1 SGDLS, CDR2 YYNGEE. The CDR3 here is CASSPDRLGGTGELFF.

Here the CDR3 reads CASGSSVGTQYF. The chain joins TRBV11-2 to TRBJ2-3. The CDR3 loop spans 12 amino acids. Germline values: CDR1 SGHAT, CDR2 FQNNGV.

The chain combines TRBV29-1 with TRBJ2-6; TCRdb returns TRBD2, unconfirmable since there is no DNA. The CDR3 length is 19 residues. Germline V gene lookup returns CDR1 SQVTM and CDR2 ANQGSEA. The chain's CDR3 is CSVESGWDGPYSGANVLTF.

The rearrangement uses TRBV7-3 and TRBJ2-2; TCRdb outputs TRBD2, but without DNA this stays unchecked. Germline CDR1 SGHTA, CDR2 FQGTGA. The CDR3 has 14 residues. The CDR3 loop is CASSSLDSTGELFF. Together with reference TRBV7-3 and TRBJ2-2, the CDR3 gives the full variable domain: GAGVSQTPSNKVTEKGKYVELRCDPISGHTALYWYRQSLGQGPEFLIYFQGTGAADDSGLPNDRFFAVRPEGSVSTLKIQRTERGDSAVYLCASSSLDSTGELFFGEGSRLTVL.

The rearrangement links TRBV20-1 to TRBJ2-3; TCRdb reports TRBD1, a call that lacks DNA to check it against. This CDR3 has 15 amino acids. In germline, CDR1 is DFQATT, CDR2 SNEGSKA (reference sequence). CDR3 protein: CSAPSTGSSTDTQYF.

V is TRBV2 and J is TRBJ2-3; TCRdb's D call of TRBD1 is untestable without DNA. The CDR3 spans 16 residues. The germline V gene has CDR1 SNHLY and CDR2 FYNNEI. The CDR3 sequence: CASSRIPGQGLDTQYF.

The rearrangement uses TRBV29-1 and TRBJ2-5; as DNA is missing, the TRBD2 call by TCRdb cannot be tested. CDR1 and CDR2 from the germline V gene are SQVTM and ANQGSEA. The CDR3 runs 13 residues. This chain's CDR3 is CSVVPSGRETQYF.

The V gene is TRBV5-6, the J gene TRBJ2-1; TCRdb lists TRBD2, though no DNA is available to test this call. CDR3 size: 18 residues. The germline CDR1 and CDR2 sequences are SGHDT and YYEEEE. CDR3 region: CASSLARTGQSSYNEQFF.

The chain's CDR3 is CSAVTGGGYTF. This chain joins TRBV29-1 and TRBJ1-2; absent DNA, TCRdb's TRBD1 call cannot be checked. The CDR3 is 11 residues long. The germline CDR1 and CDR2 sequences are SQVTM and ANQGSEA.

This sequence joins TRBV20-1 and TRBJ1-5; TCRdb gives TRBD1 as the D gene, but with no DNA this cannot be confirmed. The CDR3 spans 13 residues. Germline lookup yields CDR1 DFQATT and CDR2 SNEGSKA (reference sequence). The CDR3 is CSATLTGLQPQHF.